This T cell receptor beta chain was observed in a study of blood T cells in healthy people across ages. Combining a sample-barcoded 5' primer with a J-beta primer mix, a second PCR ran for roughly 7 to 12 cycles. TCRdb processed the 5' RACE reads anew with MiXCR; each CDR3 protein has one entry. Seen here are roughly 1.6 million distinct CDR3 sequences, almost 35% observed once, and the top ten hold over 9%. About this clonotype: The antigen is undetermined.

Broader study findings: Per million T cells, TCR beta diversity dropped roughly linearly as age increased. Possibly, changes in expanded clonotypes were confounded because donor CMV status was unknown.

The sequence was obtained from a woman aged 30 to 39 in good health. Material for sequencing was blood.

CDR3: CATSSPWSGTGINEQFF. CDR3 sequence (DNA): TGTGCCACCAGCAGTCCTTGGAGCGGGACAGGGATCAATGAGCAGTTCTTC. The chain is built from TRBV15 and TRBJ2-1, with 9 nucleotides matching TRBD1. Germline V gene data show CDR1 as LNHNV and CDR2 as YYDKDF (reference sequence). V lost 3 bases, J lost 6 bases, and 12 bases stayed unmatched. CDR3 size: 17 residues.